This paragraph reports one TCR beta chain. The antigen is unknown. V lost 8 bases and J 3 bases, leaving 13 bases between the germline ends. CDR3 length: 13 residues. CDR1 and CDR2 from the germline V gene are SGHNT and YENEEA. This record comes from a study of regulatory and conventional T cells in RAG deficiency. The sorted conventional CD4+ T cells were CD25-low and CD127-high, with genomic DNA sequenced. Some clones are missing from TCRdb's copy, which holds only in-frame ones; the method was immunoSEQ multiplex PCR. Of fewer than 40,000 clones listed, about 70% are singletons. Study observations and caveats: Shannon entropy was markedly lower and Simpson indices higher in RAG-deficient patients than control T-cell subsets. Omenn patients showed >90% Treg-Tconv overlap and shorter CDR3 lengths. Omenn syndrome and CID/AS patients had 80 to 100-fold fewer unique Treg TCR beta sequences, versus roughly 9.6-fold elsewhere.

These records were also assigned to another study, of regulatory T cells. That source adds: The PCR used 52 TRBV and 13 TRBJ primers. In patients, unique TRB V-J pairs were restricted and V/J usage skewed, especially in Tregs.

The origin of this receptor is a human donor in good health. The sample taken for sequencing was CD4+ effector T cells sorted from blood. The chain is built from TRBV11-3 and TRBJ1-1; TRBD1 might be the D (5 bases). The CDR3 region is CASAPGVDTEAFF. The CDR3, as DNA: TGTGCCAGCGCCCCGGGGGTTGACACTGAAGCTTTCTTT.